A selection of T cell receptor beta chains follows, all from one sample in a study of T cell repertoires in ileal Crohn's disease. Measured with immunoSEQ multiplex PCR; TCRdb has only the in-frame clones, and not every one. The sample has about 13,000 clones, around 70% seen once; the top ten hold over 7%. What was sequenced was ileal tissue. These TCRs come from an adult with Crohn's disease. The CDR3 runs from the conserved cysteine through the conserved F or W. A D gene is named only where the DNA matches it firmly. Where a row states a size, it is once, few, many or the class of an expanded clone; other rows omit it.

clone_size j_call d_call v_call cdr3_nt cdr3_aa
- TRBJ2-3 - TRBV19 TGTGCCAGTAGTATCGAAGATCGGGGAACTGGTACGCAGTATTTT CASSIEDRGTGTQYF
- TRBJ1-1 - TRBV5-1 TGCGCCAGCAGCTCGGAGGGAGGGGGAAGAGACCCTGAAGCTTTCTTT CASSSEGGGRDPEAFF
- TRBJ2-1 - TRBV15 TGTGCCACCAGCAGGAAGGGCTACAATGAGCAGTTCTTC CATSRKGYNEQFF
once TRBJ1-2 - TRBV25-1 TGTGCCAGCAGTGAGGCAGGGACCGTCTATGGCTACACCTTC CASSEAGTVYGYTF
- TRBJ2-2 - TRBV18 TGTGCCAGCTCACCACCGCTGACCTTGAACACCGGGGAGCTGTTTTTT CASSPPLTLNTGELFF
- TRBJ1-2 TRBD1 TRBV19 TGTGCCAGTAGTATAGCCGGGACAGGGGCCTATGGCTACACCTTC CASSIAGTGAYGYTF
- TRBJ1-5 - TRBV27 TGTGCCAGCAGCACCCAAGGGAGACAGCCCCAGCATTTT CASSTQGRQPQHF
few TRBJ1-1 - TRBV7-3 TGTGCCAGCAGCCCTCAGCCCCAGACAGGCGGGGAAGCTTTCTTT CASSPQPQTGGEAFF
- TRBJ2-5 TRBD1 TRBV11-2 TGTGCCAGCAGCTCACCCCAGGGGGCGGGGGAGACCCAGTACTTC CASSSPQGAGETQYF
- TRBJ2-6 - TRBV19 TGTGCCAGTACCGAAATTGGGGGGGCCAACGTCCTGACTTTC CASTEIGGANVLTF
- TRBJ2-7 - TRBV2 TGTGCCAGCAGTCCCGGGGCCCCGGATTCCTACGAGCAGTACTTC CASSPGAPDSYEQYF
- TRBJ2-3 - TRBV6-1 TGTGCCAGCAGGCGGGGCCCCACAGATACGCAGTATTTT CASRRGPTDTQYF
once TRBJ2-7 TRBD2 TRBV30 TGTGCCTGGGGCAGCGGGAGCTACGAGCAGTACTTC CAWGSGSYEQYF
- TRBJ2-1 - TRBV15 TGTGCCACCAGCGCTGCCAGGAGCTCCTACAATGAGCAGTTCTTC CATSAARSSYNEQFF
medium-sized TRBJ2-1 TRBD2 TRBV5-1 TGCGCCAGCAGCTCCCTAGTAGCGGGGGCCGGTGAGCAGTTCTTC CASSSLVAGAGEQFF
- TRBJ2-2 - TRBV2 TGTGCCAGCAGTGATCCCTCAGGGTCGAACACCGGGGAGCTGTTTTTT CASSDPSGSNTGELFF
- TRBJ1-3 - TRBV2 TGTGCCAGCAGTGTCAGACCCGGGGGATCAGGAAACACCATATATTTT CASSVRPGGSGNTIYF
medium-sized TRBJ1-5 TRBD1 TRBV6-1 TGTGCCAGCAGTTCACAGGGGAATCAGCCCCAGCATTTT CASSSQGNQPQHF
- TRBJ2-5 TRBD1 TRBV5-6 TGTGCCAGCAGCTTACCGGGACAGGGAGGGACCCAGTACTTC CASSLPGQGGTQYF
- TRBJ2-4 - TRBV28 TGTGCCAGCAGTTTAGTGGGAGGACATTTCAAAAACATTCAGTACTTC CASSLVGGHFKNIQYF
few TRBJ1-1 - TRBV28 TGTGCCAGCAGTTTATCTACCGTGGGAACTGAAGCTTTCTTT CASSLSTVGTEAFF
- TRBJ1-6 - TRBV11-2 TGTGCCAGCAGCTTTACCGATAATTCACCCCTCCACTTT CASSFTDNSPLHF
- TRBJ1-6 - TRBV7-9 TGTGCCAGCAGCTTAGGTTACGGTGGGCAGGGGAATTCACCCCTCCACTTT CASSLGYGGQGNSPLHF
- TRBJ1-6 - TRBV10-3 TGTGCCATCAGTCCGAGACGGGAAAGGGATTCACCCCTCCACTTT CAISPRRERDSPLHF
- TRBJ2-1 - TRBV7-2 TGTGCCAGCAACCAGGGAGGTGAGCAGTTCTTC CASNQGGEQFF
- TRBJ2-1 - TRBV30 TGTGCCTGGAGTGTACGAAGCTCGGGCGAGCAGTTCTTC CAWSVRSSGEQFF
- TRBJ2-1 TRBD2 TRBV5-1 TGCGCCAGCAGCACCGGGACTAGCGGGGAGGTCTTC CASSTGTSGEVF
- TRBJ1-1 - TRBV29-1 TGCAGCGTTGACAGGGGCCGGTACACTGAAGCTTTCTTT CSVDRGRYTEAFF
once TRBJ1-1 - TRBV5-1 TGCGCCAGCAGCACCGGGAACACTGAAGCTTTCTTT CASSTGNTEAFF
- TRBJ1-2 - TRBV28 TGTGCCAGCAGCTGGGACGGCGCCTATGGCTACACCTTC CASSWDGAYGYTF
- TRBJ2-3 TRBD2 TRBV19 TGTGCCAGTAGTAGGACTAGCGGGGGGCGGGATACGCAGTATTTT CASSRTSGGRDTQYF
- TRBJ2-5 TRBD1 TRBV29-1 TGCAGTCTTATACAGGGGCCGAAAGAGACCCAGTACTTC CSLIQGPKETQYF
- TRBJ1-1 - TRBV18 TGTGCCAGCTCACCACCCCGGGGGACGGGGGACCCCACTGAAGCTTTCTTT CASSPPRGTGDPTEAFF
- TRBJ1-2 - TRBV11-3 TGTGCCAGCAGCTTGAAGACCATCTATGGCTACACCTTC CASSLKTIYGYTF
few TRBJ2-5 TRBD1 TRBV7-3 TGTGCCAGCAGCCCAAGGGACAGCGGTGAGACCCAGTACTTC CASSPRDSGETQYF
- TRBJ2-3 - TRBV5-1 TGCGCCAGCATGACAACAGGTACAGATACGCAGTATTTT CASMTTGTDTQYF
medium-sized TRBJ2-7 TRBD1 TRBV2 TGTGCCACTACCGGGACAGGGTCTGGCGAGCAGTACTTC CATTGTGSGEQYF
once TRBJ2-1 - TRBV10-2 TGCGCCAGCAGTGAGTTCGAGGGGAGGAGGTTTAATTATGAGCAGTTCTTC CASSEFEGRRFNYEQFF
- TRBJ2-5 - TRBV7-3 TGTGCCAGCAGCCGTTCCGGAGAAGAGACCCAGTACTTC CASSRSGEETQYF
- TRBJ2-2 - TRBV27 TGTGCCAGCAGTTTTACAGGGTCGAACACCGGGGAGCTGTTTTTT CASSFTGSNTGELFF
- TRBJ1-1 - TRBV4-1 TGCGCCAGCAGCCAAGAAAATCCCGGGACAACCATGATGGCTTTCTTT CASSQENPGTTMMAFF
medium-sized TRBJ2-7 - TRBV4-2 TGTGCCAGCAGCCAGGACGCCGGGGCGAGCTACGAGCAGTACTTC CASSQDAGASYEQYF
few TRBJ1-3 - TRBV5-4 TGTGCCAGCAGCTTCCTCGGGGACTCTGGAAACACCATATATTTT CASSFLGDSGNTIYF
- TRBJ1-1 - TRBV10-3 TGTGCCATCAGTGGGGAGGGGACTGAAGCTTTCTTT CAISGEGTEAFF
- TRBJ1-6 TRBD1 TRBV4-1 TGCGCCAGCAGCGGAAACCCGGGACAGGGAAGCTCCTATAATTCACCCCTCCACTTT CASSGNPGQGSSYNSPLHF
- TRBJ1-4 TRBD1 TRBV6-4 TGTGCCAGCAGTCTCACAGGGGGCGAAAATGAAAAACTGTTTTTT CASSLTGGENEKLFF
- TRBJ1-6 - TRBV5-4 TGTGCCAGCAGCTTGGATAATTCACCCCTCCACTTT CASSLDNSPLHF
- TRBJ2-5 TRBD1 TRBV28 TGTGCCAGCAGTTTATCGGCAGGGGGCAGTGAGACCCAGTACTTC CASSLSAGGSETQYF
medium-sized TRBJ2-2 TRBD2 TRBV4-2 TGTGCCAGCAGCCAACTCCCTAGCGGGGACACCGGGGAGCTGTTTTTT CASSQLPSGDTGELFF
once TRBJ2-2 TRBD2 TRBV7-9 TGTGCCAGCAGCACCCGGACTAGCGGGTTAGGCGGGGAGCTGTTTTTT CASSTRTSGLGGELFF
- TRBJ1-2 - TRBV27 TGTGCCAGCAGTTTATTTTGGGAGCCCAGGGGAGGCTACACCTTC CASSLFWEPRGGYTF
- TRBJ2-2 TRBD2 TRBV4-2 TGTGCCAGCAGCCCGCGGGGGACGGGGGGAGAAACCGGGGAGCTGTTTTTT CASSPRGTGGETGELFF
- TRBJ2-1 TRBD2 TRBV6-5 TGTGCCAGCGTGACTAGCGGGAGCTCCTACAATGAGCAGTTCTTC CASVTSGSSYNEQFF
- TRBJ1-6 - TRBV19 TGTGCCAGTAGTATAAGTGTCTATAATTCACCCCTCCACTTT CASSISVYNSPLHF
once TRBJ2-3 TRBD2 TRBV7-7 TGTGCTAGCAGCTTAGCGGGGGCGTTCACAGATACGCAGTATTTT CASSLAGAFTDTQYF
few TRBJ1-5 - TRBV28 TGTGCCAGCAGTTCACCGGGACAAGGGATTTCTAGCAATCAGCCCCAGCATTTT CASSSPGQGISSNQPQHF
- TRBJ2-7 - TRBV6-1 TGTGCCAGCAGGGAGGGGGGACTTGACCCCTACGAGCAGTACTTC CASREGGLDPYEQYF
once TRBJ2-7 TRBD1 TRBV2 TGTGCCAGCAGCGGGGTCAGGGGGAACGAGCAGTACTTC CASSGVRGNEQYF
- TRBJ2-5 TRBD2 TRBV5-1 TGCGCCAGCAGCTTGGCCCCCGGGACTAGCGTCGAGACCCAGTACTTC CASSLAPGTSVETQYF
- TRBJ2-3 TRBD1 TRBV7-9 TGTGCCAGCAGCTTGCAGGGGGCAGATACGCAGTATTTT CASSLQGADTQYF